The T cell receptor (beta chain) under discussion was sequenced for a study of T cell repertoires in cytomegalovirus infection. Notes on the study in general: People with CMV and the relevant HLA were identified by cumulative public TCR beta family frequency. HLA-C-restricted CMV-specific TCR beta clonotypes prevailed in the ex vivo response.

TCRdb re-called the reads through MiXCR, storing one row per CDR3 protein. The sample includes about 830,000 distinct CDR3 sequences, less than 35% seen only once; the top ten take 12%. There are many counts of this clonotype. Its antigen is unknown. V was cut by 5 bases and J by 5 bases, with 13 bases left in between. Per the germline V gene, CDR1 is SGHVS and CDR2 is FNYEAQ. CDR3 length equals 14 residues. The chain combines TRBV7-6 with TRBJ2-1; possible D gene TRBD2, 5 bases. The receptor comes from a human donor in good health (CMV status not recorded). Some clones in this sample may be carry-over from other donors' samples. The material sequenced was cultured CD8+ T cells from PBMCs, taken from culture after CMV antigen stimulation. CDR3 protein: CASSDRSGNNEQFF. CDR3 DNA sequence: TGTGCCAGCAGCGACCGGAGCGGTAACAATGAGCAGTTCTTC. Full variable domain (outside the CDR3, taken from reference TRBV7-6 and TRBJ2-1): GAGVSQSPRYKVTKRGQDVALRCDPISGHVSLYWYRQALGQGPEFLTYFNYEAQQDKSGLPNDRFSAERPEGSISTLTIQRTEQRDSAMYRCASSDRSGNNEQFFGPGTRLTVL.